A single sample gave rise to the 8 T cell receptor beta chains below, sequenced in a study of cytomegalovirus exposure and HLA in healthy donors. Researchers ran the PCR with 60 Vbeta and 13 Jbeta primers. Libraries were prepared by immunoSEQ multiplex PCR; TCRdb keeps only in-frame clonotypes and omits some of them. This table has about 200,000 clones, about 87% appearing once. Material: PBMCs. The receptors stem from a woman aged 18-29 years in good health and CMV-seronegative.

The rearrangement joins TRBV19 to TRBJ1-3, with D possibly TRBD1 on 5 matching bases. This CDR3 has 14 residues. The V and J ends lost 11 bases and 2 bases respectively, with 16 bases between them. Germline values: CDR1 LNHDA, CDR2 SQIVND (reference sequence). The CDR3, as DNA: TGTGCCTCGGGGGAGACCCTCGCTGGAAACACCATATATTTT. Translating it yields CASGETLAGNTIYF. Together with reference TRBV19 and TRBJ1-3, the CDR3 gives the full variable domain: DGGITQSPKYLFRKEGQNVTLSCEQNLNHDAMYWYRQDPGQGLRLIYYSQIVNDFQKGDIAEGYSVSREKKESFPLTVTSAQKNPTAFYLCASGETLAGNTIYFGEGSWLTVV.

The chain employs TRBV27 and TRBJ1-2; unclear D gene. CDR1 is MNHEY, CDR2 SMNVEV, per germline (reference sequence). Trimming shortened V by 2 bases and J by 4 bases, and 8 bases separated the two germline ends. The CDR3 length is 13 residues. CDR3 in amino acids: CASSLNGGYGYTF. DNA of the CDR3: TGTGCCAGCAGTTTAAACGGAGGCTATGGCTACACCTTC.

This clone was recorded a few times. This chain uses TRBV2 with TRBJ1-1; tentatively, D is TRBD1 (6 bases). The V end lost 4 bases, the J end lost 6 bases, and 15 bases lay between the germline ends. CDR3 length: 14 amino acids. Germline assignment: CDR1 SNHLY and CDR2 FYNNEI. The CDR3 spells CASSVRTGMPEAFF. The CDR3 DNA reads TGTGCCAGCAGTGTACGTACAGGGATGCCTGAAGCTTTCTTT. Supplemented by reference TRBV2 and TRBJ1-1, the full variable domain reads EPEVTQTPSHQVTQMGQEVILRCVPISNHLYFYWYRQILGQKVEFLVSFYNNEISEKSEIFDDQFSVERPDGSNFTLKIRSTKLEDSAMYFCASSVRTGMPEAFFGQGTRLTVV.

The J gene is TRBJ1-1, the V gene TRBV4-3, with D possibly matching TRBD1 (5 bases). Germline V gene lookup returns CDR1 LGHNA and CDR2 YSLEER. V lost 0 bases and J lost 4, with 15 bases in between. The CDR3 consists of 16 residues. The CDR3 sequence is CASSQEGREGVTEAFF. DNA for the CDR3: TGCGCCAGCAGCCAAGAGGGGCGGGAAGGGGTCACTGAAGCTTTCTTT.

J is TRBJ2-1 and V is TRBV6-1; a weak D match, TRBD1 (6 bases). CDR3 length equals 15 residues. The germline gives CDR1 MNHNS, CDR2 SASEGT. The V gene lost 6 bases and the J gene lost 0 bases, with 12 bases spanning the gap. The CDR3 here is CASSRQASSYNEQFF. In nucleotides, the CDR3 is TGTGCCAGCAGCCGACAGGCTTCCTCCTACAATGAGCAGTTCTTC.

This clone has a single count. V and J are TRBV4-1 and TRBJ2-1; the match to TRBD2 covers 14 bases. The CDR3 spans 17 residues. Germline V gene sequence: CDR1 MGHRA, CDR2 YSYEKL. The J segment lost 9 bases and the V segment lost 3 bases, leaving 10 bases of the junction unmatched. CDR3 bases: TGCGCCAGCAGCCAGCTCTCCGGACTAGCGGGAGGCGGTGAGCAGTTCTTC. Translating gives CASSQLSGLAGGGEQFF.

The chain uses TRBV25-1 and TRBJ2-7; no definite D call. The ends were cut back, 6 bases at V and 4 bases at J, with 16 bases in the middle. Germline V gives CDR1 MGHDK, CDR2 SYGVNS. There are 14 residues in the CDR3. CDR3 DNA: TGTGCCAGCAGGAAAAAACACGAGGTTTACGAGCAGTACTTC. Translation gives CASRKKHEVYEQYF.

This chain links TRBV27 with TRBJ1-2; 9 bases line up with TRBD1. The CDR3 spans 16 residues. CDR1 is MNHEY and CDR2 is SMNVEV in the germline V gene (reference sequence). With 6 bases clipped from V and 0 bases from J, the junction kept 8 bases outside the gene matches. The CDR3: CASRPQGAGANYGYTF. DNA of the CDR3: TGTGCCAGCAGACCACAGGGGGCCGGAGCTAACTATGGCTACACCTTC.